These T cell receptor beta chains were read from a single sample in a study of a mutant IDH1 vaccine in newly diagnosed glioma. For these TCRs, the target antigens are not known. Clones were sequenced by immunoSEQ multiplex PCR, and TCRdb holds only the in-frame ones, with some missing. The top ten clones hold approximately 9.4% of a sample with more than 25,000 clones, 60% to 80% of them seen once. Source: PBMCs, taken from a glioma patient whose treatment included an IDH1 peptide vaccine. These TCRs come from a woman under 40 with glioma. Some clones in this sample may be carry-over from other donors' samples. Each CDR3 is given with its conserved first and last residue. The D gene is left open where the match is weak. Expanded clones get a size class; other rows say once, few or many, or leave the size out.

V gene,clone size,J gene,D gene,CDR3 DNA,CDR3 protein
TRBV9,-,TRBJ2-1,TRBD2,TGTGCCAGCAGCGTAACGTTTGGGACTAGCGGGGACCACTACAATGAGCAGTTCTTC,CASSVTFGTSGDHYNEQFF
TRBV2,-,TRBJ2-3,TRBD1,TGTGCCAGCAGTCTAGGGACAGGGCAGACAGATACGCAGTATTTT,CASSLGTGQTDTQYF
TRBV10-3,-,TRBJ2-7,-,TGTGCCATCGATCCCGGGGCTGGAAACGAGCAGTACTTC,CAIDPGAGNEQYF
TRBV2,-,TRBJ1-6,-,TGTGCCAGCAGTGTAGGAGACTCCTATAATTCACCCCTCCACTTT,CASSVGDSYNSPLHF
TRBV19,once,TRBJ1-1,-,TGTGCCAGTAGTCCACGTGAGGTCAAAAACACTGAAGCTTTCTTT,CASSPREVKNTEAFF
TRBV4-1,-,TRBJ2-7,-,TGCGCCAGCAGCCAGAATAGACTAGACTCCTACGAGCAGTACTTC,CASSQNRLDSYEQYF
TRBV5-6,-,TRBJ2-2,-,TGTGCCAGCAGACCGGACGGAGTCACCGGGGAGCTGTTTTTT,CASRPDGVTGELFF
TRBV4-1,-,TRBJ2-2,-,TGCGCCAGCAGCCAGGGGAACACCGGGGAGCTGTTTTTT,CASSQGNTGELFF
TRBV15,-,TRBJ1-2,-,TGTGCCACCAGCAGAGGAATTGTGGCAGCTAACTATGGCTACACCTTC,CATSRGIVAANYGYTF
TRBV7-9,-,TRBJ1-1,TRBD1,TGTGCCAGCAGCCAAGTGGGACAGGGGGCTAAAGCTTTCTTT,CASSQVGQGAKAFF
TRBV27,-,TRBJ2-7,TRBD1,TGTGCCAGCAGTTTCTCCCGGGACAGGAACCACGAGCAGTACTTC,CASSFSRDRNHEQYF
TRBV27,-,TRBJ2-1,TRBD2,TGTGCCAGCAGTTGCCTTAGCGGGAGTCGGGACAATGAGCAGTTCTTC,CASSCLSGSRDNEQFF
TRBV4-1,-,TRBJ1-5,-,TGCGCCAGCAGCCCCGGACTTTTCGTCTGGGCCCAGCATTTT,CASSPGLFVWAQHF
TRBV19,-,TRBJ2-3,TRBD2,TGTGCCAGTAGTCCCCGGACTAGTACAGATACGCAGTATTTT,CASSPRTSTDTQYF
TRBV19,-,TRBJ1-5,-,TGTGCCAGTAGTCTACAGGCCTATCAGCCCCAGCATTTT,CASSLQAYQPQHF
TRBV4-1,-,TRBJ2-7,-,TGCGCCAGCAGCCAAATGACGGACAACTACGAGCAGTACTTC,CASSQMTDNYEQYF
TRBV5-5,-,TRBJ1-3,-,TGTGCCAGCACGCTATCAGCAGCGGACAGCCGATACTCTGGAAACACCATATATTTT,CASTLSAADSRYSGNTIYF
TRBV6-1,few,TRBJ1-1,-,TGTGCCAGCAGTGAAAGAGGGGTTATTGAAGCTTTCTTT,CASSERGVIEAFF
TRBV18,-,TRBJ2-7,-,TGTGCCAGCTCATTACAGACCTACGAGCAGTACTTC,CASSLQTYEQYF
TRBV29-1,-,TRBJ1-2,TRBD1,TGCAGCGTCGGGAGGGACAGTCAGGGGAATATGGACTATGGCTACACCTTC,CSVGRDSQGNMDYGYTF